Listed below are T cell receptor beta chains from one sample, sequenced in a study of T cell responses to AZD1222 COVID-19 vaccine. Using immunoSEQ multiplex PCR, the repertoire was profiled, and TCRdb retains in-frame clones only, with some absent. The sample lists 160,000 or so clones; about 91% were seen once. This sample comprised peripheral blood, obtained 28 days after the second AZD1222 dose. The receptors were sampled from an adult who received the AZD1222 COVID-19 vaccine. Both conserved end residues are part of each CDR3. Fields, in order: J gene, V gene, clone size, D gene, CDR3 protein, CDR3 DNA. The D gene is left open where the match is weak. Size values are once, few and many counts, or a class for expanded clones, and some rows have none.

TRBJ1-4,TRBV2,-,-,CASSEALDGEKLFF,TGTGCCAGCAGTGAAGCGCTGGACGGTGAAAAACTGTTTTTT
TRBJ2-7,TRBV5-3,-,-,CARSLAWRVFSYEQYF,TGTGCCAGAAGCTTGGCTTGGCGGGTCTTCTCCTACGAGCAGTACTTC
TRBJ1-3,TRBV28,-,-,CASSLATRTGNTIYF,TGTGCCAGCAGTTTGGCAACGCGTACTGGAAACACCATATATTTT
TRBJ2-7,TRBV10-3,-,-,CAISADPFYEQYF,TGTGCCATCAGTGCAGACCCCTTCTACGAGCAGTACTTC
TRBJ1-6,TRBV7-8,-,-,CASSLEGVASSYNSPLHF,TGTGCCAGCAGCTTAGAGGGGGTGGCGAGCTCCTATAATTCACCCCTCCACTTT
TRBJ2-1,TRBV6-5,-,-,CASSLAPSRNEQFF,TGTGCCAGCAGTCTAGCCCCCTCACGGAATGAGCAGTTCTTC
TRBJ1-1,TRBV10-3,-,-,CAISEFLNTEAFF,TGTGCCATCAGCGAATTTTTGAACACTGAAGCTTTCTTT
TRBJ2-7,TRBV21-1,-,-,CASSKASGFYEQYF,TGTGCCAGCAGCAAAGCCAGCGGTTTCTACGAGCAGTACTTC
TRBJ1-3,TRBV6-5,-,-,CASSYSMGGSGNTIYF,TGTGCCAGCAGTTACTCGATGGGAGGCTCTGGAAACACCATATATTTT
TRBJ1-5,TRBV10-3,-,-,CAISDWGNNQPQHF,TGTGCCATCAGTGACTGGGGAAACAATCAGCCCCAGCATTTT
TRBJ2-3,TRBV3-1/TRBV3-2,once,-,CASSHTDTQYF,TGTGCCAGCAGCCACACAGATACGCAGTATTTT
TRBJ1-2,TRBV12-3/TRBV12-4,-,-,CASSLDSYGYTF,TGTGCCAGCAGTTTAGACTCGTATGGCTACACCTTC
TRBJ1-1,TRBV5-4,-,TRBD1,CASSYRDRVNTEAFF,TGTGCCAGCAGCTACAGGGACAGGGTGAACACTGAAGCTTTCTTT
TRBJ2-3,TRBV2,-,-,CASSRAGSTDTQYF,TGTGCCAGCAGTCGGGCCGGGTCCACAGATACGCAGTATTTT
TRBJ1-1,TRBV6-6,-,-,CASSYAESEAFF,TGTGCCAGCAGTTACGCGGAATCAGAAGCTTTCTTT
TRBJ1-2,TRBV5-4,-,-,CASSLGVVEGYTF,TGTGCCAGCAGCTTGGGGGTTGTCGAAGGCTACACCTTC
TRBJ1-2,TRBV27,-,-,CASSPRTDYGYTF,TGTGCCAGCAGTCCCCGGACGGATTATGGCTACACCTTC
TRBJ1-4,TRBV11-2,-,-,CASSFGPRSEKLFF,TGTGCCAGCAGCTTTGGCCCGAGGAGTGAAAAACTGTTTTTT
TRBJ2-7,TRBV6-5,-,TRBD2,CASSYSGTSRYEQYF,TGTGCCAGCAGTTACTCAGGGACTAGTCGTTACGAGCAGTACTTC
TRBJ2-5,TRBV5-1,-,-,CASTLQETQYF,TGCGCCAGCACCCTCCAAGAGACCCAGTACTTC
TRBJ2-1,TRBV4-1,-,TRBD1,CASSQGQTGRYNEQFF,TGCGCCAGCAGCCAAGGTCAGACAGGGCGTTACAATGAGCAGTTCTTC
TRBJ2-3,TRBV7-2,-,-,CASSAEFSDPTDTDTQYF,TGTGCCAGCAGCGCCGAATTTTCCGACCCCACCGACACAGATACGCAGTATTTT
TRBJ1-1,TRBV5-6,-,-,CASSLGDGEAFF,TGTGCCAGCAGCTTGGGGGACGGTGAAGCTTTCTTT